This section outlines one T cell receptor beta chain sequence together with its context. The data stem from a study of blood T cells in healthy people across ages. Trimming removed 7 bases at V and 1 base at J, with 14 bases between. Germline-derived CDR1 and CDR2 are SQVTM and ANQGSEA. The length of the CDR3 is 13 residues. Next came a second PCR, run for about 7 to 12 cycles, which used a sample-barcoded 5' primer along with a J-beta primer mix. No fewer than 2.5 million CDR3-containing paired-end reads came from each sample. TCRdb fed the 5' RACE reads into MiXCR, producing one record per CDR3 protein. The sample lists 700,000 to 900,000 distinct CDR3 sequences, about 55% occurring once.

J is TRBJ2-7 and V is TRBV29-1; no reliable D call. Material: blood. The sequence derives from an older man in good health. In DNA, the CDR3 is TGCAGCGGACGACGAGCGCTTTCCTACGAGCAGTACTTC. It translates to CSGRRALSYEQYF.